Shown below are 3 T cell receptor beta chains from a single sample sequenced in a study of T cells in Graves' hyperthyroidism and ophthalmopathy. TCR beta CDR3 sequences were amplified from RNA transcripts. In the first-round RT-PCR of the TCR CDR3, the HTBI primer set was used. MiXCR was run by TCRdb on the multiplex PCR reads, yielding one entry per CDR3 protein. Of around 390,000 distinct CDR3 sequences in the sample, about 15% were seen once. Sequenced: blood. These receptors originate from a woman aged 25 to 39 with Graves' ophthalmopathy.

This chain connects TRBV5-6 to TRBJ1-4; D is uncertain. V lost 1 base to trimming and J lost 10 bases, with 11 bases between them. The CDR3 extends over 13 amino acids. The germline gives CDR1 SGHDT, CDR2 YYEEEE. For the CDR3, the DNA is TGTGCCAGCAGCTTGAGTAACAGCGGAAAACTGTTTTTT. This translates into CASSLSNSGKLFF.

As for this clonotype: A read error is possible here, since a much larger clone lies one base away. The chain employs TRBV2 and TRBJ1-1; D ambiguous. V was cut by 3 bases and J by 5 bases, with 10 bases left in between. Germline CDR1 reads SNHLY; CDR2 reads FYNNEI. This CDR3 is 13 amino acids long. The CDR3 DNA is TGTGCCAGCAGTGATGCTCAGCAAACTGAAGCTTTCTTT. Translated, it gives CASSDAQQTEAFF.

The sample holds a few counts of this clonotype. The chain has TRBV9 and TRBJ2-1; D may be TRBD1 (5 bases). Germline V lookup: CDR1 SGDLS, CDR2 YYNGEE. V dropped 0 bases and J dropped 0 bases, with 7 bases sitting between them. The CDR3 runs 15 residues. The CDR3 protein is CASSVAGPSYNEQFF. Here the CDR3 DNA reads TGTGCCAGCAGCGTAGCAGGGCCCTCCTACAATGAGCAGTTCTTC. Together with reference TRBV9 and TRBJ2-1, the CDR3 gives the full variable domain: DSGVTQTPKHLITATGQRVTLRCSPRSGDLSVYWYQQSLDQGLQFLIQYYNGEERAKGNILERFSAQQFPDLHSELNLSSLELGDSALYFCASSVAGPSYNEQFFGPGTRLTVL.